Listed below are T cell receptor beta chains from one sample, sequenced in a study of blood T cell repertoires in COVID-19. Sequencing used immunoSEQ multiplex PCR; TCRdb keeps in-frame clones, though not all of them. The table lists approximately 300,000 clones, roughly 87% of them singletons. The specimen sequenced was peripheral blood. The receptor source for this set is a woman aged 50 to 60 who had recovered from COVID-19. The CDR3 runs from the conserved cysteine through the conserved F or W. The D gene is left open where the match is weak. Size values are once, few and many counts, or a class for expanded clones, and some rows have none.

V gene	clone size	D gene	J gene	CDR3 DNA	CDR3 protein
TRBV5-1	-	TRBD2	TRBJ2-3	TGCGCCAGCAGCCTGACGGCGGGAGGGGGAGATACGCAGTATTTT	CASSLTAGGGDTQYF
TRBV7-2	-	-	TRBJ2-3	TGTGCCAGCAGCTCCCAACCTGGGGGCTATGATACGCAGTATTTT	CASSSQPGGYDTQYF
TRBV19	-	TRBD2	TRBJ2-1	TGTGCCAGTAGTATTCAGACTAGCGGGACGAGTGAGCAGTTCTTC	CASSIQTSGTSEQFF
TRBV28	once	TRBD1	TRBJ1-2	TGTGCCAGCAGTTTGCTACAGGGGTACTATGGCTACACCTTC	CASSLLQGYYGYTF
TRBV29-1	-	TRBD2	TRBJ2-7	TGCAGCGTTTTTGGTCAGCGGGGGGGAACCTACGAGCAGTACTTC	CSVFGQRGGTYEQYF
TRBV7-3	-	-	TRBJ2-3	TGTGCCAGCAGCCCCCGGGTGGGAGGCACAGATACGCAGTATTTT	CASSPRVGGTDTQYF
TRBV2	-	-	TRBJ1-5	TGTGCCAGCAGGTTCGGGATGGATCAGCCCCAGCATTTT	CASRFGMDQPQHF
TRBV20-1	-	-	TRBJ1-1	TGCAGTGCTAGTAAACAGACCAACACTGAAGCTTTCTTT	CSASKQTNTEAFF
TRBV5-6	few	TRBD1	TRBJ1-2	TGTGCCAGCACTCCTCCGGGACAGGGCGAACTTAACTATGGCTACACCTTC	CASTPPGQGELNYGYTF
TRBV12-5	once	TRBD1	TRBJ2-7	TGTGCTAGTGAGGCCAGGCCAGGGGGCGAGCAGTACTTC	CASEARPGGEQYF
TRBV29-1	-	TRBD2	TRBJ2-1	TGCAGCGTGGCCGGGACTAGCGGGAGAAGCTCCTACAATGAGCAGTTCTTC	CSVAGTSGRSSYNEQFF
TRBV5-1	-	TRBD1	TRBJ1-4	TGCGCCAGCAGCTTGGGACAGGGGAGTGAAAAACTGTTTTTT	CASSLGQGSEKLFF
TRBV28	-	TRBD2	TRBJ2-7	TGTGCCAGCAGCCGAGCCGGGACTAGATCCTACGAGCAGTACTTC	CASSRAGTRSYEQYF
TRBV7-7	once	-	TRBJ2-1	TGTGCTAGCAGCTTAGCGGCGGCCCCGGTGAATGAGCAGTTCTTC	CASSLAAAPVNEQFF
TRBV21-1	-	-	TRBJ2-4	TGTGCCAGCAGCCTCCTCCTTAATCGGGAGGACAAAAACATTCAGTACTTC	CASSLLLNREDKNIQYF
TRBV2	-	TRBD2	TRBJ2-3	TGTGCCAGCAGTGTAGGAGCGGGAGGAGGAACAGATACGCAGTATTTT	CASSVGAGGGTDTQYF
TRBV5-6	-	TRBD2	TRBJ2-3	TGTGCCAGCAGCTTGGTACTAGCGGGATTGGGGTTGGTGACAGATACGCAGTATTTT	CASSLVLAGLGLVTDTQYF
TRBV3-1/TRBV3-2	-	-	TRBJ2-3	TGTGCCAGCAGCCAGTGGGCGCGGGATGTGACAGATACGCAGTATTTT	CASSQWARDVTDTQYF
TRBV4-3	-	TRBD1	TRBJ2-1	TGCGCCAGCAGCCAAGATCGACAGGGAATCCTCAATGAGCAGTTCTTC	CASSQDRQGILNEQFF
TRBV5-1	once	TRBD1	TRBJ1-4	TGCGCCAGCAGCTCGGGACAGGGTAACGAAAAACTGTTTTTT	CASSSGQGNEKLFF
TRBV18	-	TRBD2	TRBJ2-1	TGTGCCAGCTCACCGGAAACTACGGGAAAGGTTTCGGCGGGGGACAATGAGCAGTTCTTC	CASSPETTGKVSAGDNEQFF
TRBV3-1/TRBV3-2	-	-	TRBJ1-2	TGTGCCAGCAGCCAAGCCAACCTCATGAGTGGCTACACCTTC	CASSQANLMSGYTF
TRBV7-7	once	-	TRBJ1-2	TGTGCTAGCAGTTCCCGGAAGGCAGGGGATAGGGAATGGAATGGCTACACCTTC	CASSSRKAGDREWNGYTF
TRBV27	-	-	TRBJ1-2	TGTGCCAGCAGTTCGGGAGACGGTCGATTATCCTACACCTTC	CASSSGDGRLSYTF
TRBV6-1	once	TRBD1	TRBJ1-2	TGTGCCAGCAGTGCCGTAAGACAGGGTGGGATGTATGGCTACACCTTC	CASSAVRQGGMYGYTF
TRBV5-8	-	-	TRBJ1-1	TGTGCCAGCAGCCCTCTTGTCCACACTGAAGCTTTCTTT	CASSPLVHTEAFF
TRBV11-2	-	-	TRBJ2-1	TGTGCCAGCAGCCCTGGGTGGAGGGCATCCTACAATGAGCAGTTCTTC	CASSPGWRASYNEQFF
TRBV3-1/TRBV3-2	-	-	TRBJ1-1	TGTGCCAGCAGCAGGGGGAGGAACACTGAAGCTTTCTTT	CASSRGRNTEAFF
TRBV28	-	-	TRBJ2-3	TGTGCCAGCAACCAAGTCACAGAATTGTTGTTGCCCACAGATACGCAGTATTTT	CASNQVTELLLPTDTQYF
TRBV21-1	once	-	TRBJ1-4	TGTGCCAGCACCGTATGGACAGCCCGAAAACTGTTTTTT	CASTVWTARKLFF
TRBV5-1	-	TRBD1	TRBJ1-4	TGCGCCAGCAGCCGCTGGGGGCAGGGGGCAACTAATGAAAAACTGTTTTTT	CASSRWGQGATNEKLFF
TRBV7-9	once	-	TRBJ1-6	TGTGCCAGCAGCTTCGGGTCACCCCTCCACTTT	CASSFGSPLHF
TRBV19	few	-	TRBJ1-6	TGTGCGTCAGGCGGGGTAGATAATTCACCCCTCCACTTT	CASGGVDNSPLHF
TRBV5-4	-	-	TRBJ2-7	TGTGCCAGCAGCTTGGTCGGGGGGCCACCCTACGAGCAGTACTTC	CASSLVGGPPYEQYF
TRBV9	-	-	TRBJ2-6	TGTGCCAGCAGCGCAACATCAGGGGTCTCTGGGGCCAACGTCCTGACTTTC	CASSATSGVSGANVLTF
TRBV7-3	-	-	TRBJ2-3	TGTGCCAGCAGCTCAGGCACCCGATACTCCGCGGGTGATACGCAGTATTTT	CASSSGTRYSAGDTQYF
TRBV19	-	TRBD1	TRBJ1-3	TGTGCCAGTAGTTCTACAGGGGGACGCTCTGGAAACACCATATATTTT	CASSSTGGRSGNTIYF
TRBV19	-	TRBD2	TRBJ2-1	TGTGCCAGTAGTAAGGGACTAGGGATCGATGAGCAGTTCTTC	CASSKGLGIDEQFF
TRBV28	-	-	TRBJ2-7	TGTGCCAGCAACTCCTATCGCGAGCAGTACTTC	CASNSYREQYF
TRBV7-9	many	TRBD1	TRBJ1-4	TGTGCCAGCAGGGCCGGGACAGCAACTAATGAAAAACTGTTTTTT	CASRAGTATNEKLFF
TRBV3-1/TRBV3-2	-	-	TRBJ2-3	TGTGCCAGCAGCCCTCCTTATCTAGGCGGTAATACGCAGTATTTT	CASSPPYLGGNTQYF
TRBV9	-	TRBD2	TRBJ2-1	TGTGCCAGCAGCGTAGTCGGTAGCGGGTTCTCCTACAATGAGCAGTTCTTC	CASSVVGSGFSYNEQFF
TRBV6-5	-	TRBD1	TRBJ1-6	TGTGCCAGCAGTCCAACAGGGGGTTGGAATTCACCCCTCCACTTT	CASSPTGGWNSPLHF
TRBV4-1	-	TRBD2	TRBJ2-5	TGCGCCAGCAGCCTTGGACTAGCGGGGGGGGAAGAGACCCAGTACTTC	CASSLGLAGGEETQYF
TRBV6-5	-	TRBD1	TRBJ2-7	TGTGCCAGCAGTTACTCGAGGCGGACAGGGGACTACGAGCAGTACTTC	CASSYSRRTGDYEQYF
TRBV4-3	-	TRBD1	TRBJ2-7	TGCGCCAGCAGCCAAGGGACAGGGTACGAGCAGTACTTC	CASSQGTGYEQYF
TRBV30	-	TRBD1	TRBJ2-7	TGTGCCTGGAGTGGCGGGACAGGGATCTACGAGCAGTACTTC	CAWSGGTGIYEQYF
TRBV7-9	-	TRBD2	TRBJ2-3	TGTGCCAGCAGCTTACTAGCGGGAGCGACAGATACGCAGTATTTT	CASSLLAGATDTQYF
TRBV30	once	TRBD1	TRBJ1-1	TGTGCCTGGAGGCCCACAGGGGGGGAGTCTGAAGCTTTCTTT	CAWRPTGGESEAFF